This entry lists 11 T cell receptor beta chains sequenced from one sample in a study of cytotoxic CD8 clonotypes in ibrutinib-treated CLL. This table comes from immunoSEQ multiplex PCR, and its TCRdb copy is limited to in-frame clones, with some not included. The table has 35,000 to 45,000 clones, over 60% seen once. Source: PBMCs, taken after 12 months of ibrutinib treatment. These TCRs come from a human donor with chronic lymphocytic leukemia.

The chain employs TRBV4-1 and TRBJ2-1, with 7 positions matching TRBD2. The CDR3 is made up of 15 amino acids. Trimming cost V 4 bases and J 3 bases; bases outside gene matches: 6. Germline V gene sequence: CDR1 MGHRA, CDR2 YSYEKL. The CDR3 loop reads CASSPGTTNYNEQFF. Here the CDR3 DNA reads TGCGCCAGCAGCCCAGGGACTACCAACTACAATGAGCAGTTCTTC.

J is TRBJ1-5 and V is TRBV5-1; 8 bases are a match to TRBD1. Germline V lookup: CDR1 SGHRS, CDR2 YFSETQ. Unmatched junction bases numbered 8, after V lost 4 bases and J lost 5 bases. CDR3 length equals 15 residues. DNA for the CDR3: TGCGCCAGCAGCCAGACAGGGGCATTCGATCAGCCCCAGCATTTT. It translates to CASSQTGAFDQPQHF.

The chain links TRBV2 to TRBJ2-7; perhaps TRBD1 as D (7 bases). Germline V gene lookup returns CDR1 SNHLY and CDR2 FYNNEI. V gave up 4 bases and J gave up 12 bases, with 16 bases separating them. This CDR3 is built from 12 residues. The CDR3 DNA is TGTGCCAGCAGTGCGGCAGGGGGGAGTTCGTACTTC. Translated: CASSAAGGSSYF.

The sample holds a few counts of this clone. The V gene is TRBV14, the J gene TRBJ2-7; 10 bases match TRBD1. In germline, CDR1 is SGHDN, CDR2 FVKESK. The V and J ends lost 4 bases and 3 bases, in that order; junction bases with no gene match: 6. The CDR3 is 15 residues long. CDR3 sequence reads: CASSRDRGRIYEQYF. DNA of the CDR3: TGTGCCAGCAGCCGAGACAGGGGGCGCATCTACGAGCAGTACTTC.

This chain links TRBV18 with TRBJ1-5, with 9 bases identical to TRBD1. V gave up 5 bases and J gave up 3 bases; unmatched junction bases: 5. From germline, CDR1 is KGHSH and CDR2 LQKENI. The CDR3 totals 15 residues. DNA for the CDR3: TGTGCCAGCTCATTGGGACAGGGTCCCAATCAGCCCCAGCATTTT. Protein product: CASSLGQGPNQPQHF.

The chain combines TRBV29-1 with TRBJ1-1; perhaps TRBD1 as D (5 bases). This CDR3 has 14 residues. Trimming removed 7 bases at V and 5 bases at J, with 20 bases between. CDR1 and CDR2 (germline): SQVTM, ANQGSEA. Here the CDR3 reads CSGFLRGARTEAFF. The CDR3, as DNA: TGCAGCGGCTTTCTACGGGGCGCGAGGACTGAAGCTTTCTTT.

The CDR3 sequence: CASSLLGDEAFF. CDR3 in DNA: TGTGCCAGCAGTTTACTAGGGGATGAAGCTTTCTTT. The chain couples TRBV27 to TRBJ1-1, with D perhaps TRBD1 (5 bases). CDR1 and CDR2 (germline): MNHEY, SMNVEV (reference sequence). The CDR3 length is 12 residues. The V gene lost 2 bases and the J gene lost 7 bases, with 8 bases spanning the gap.

The chain carries TRBV15 and TRBJ2-3; 11 positions agree with TRBD1. The V and J ends lost 6 bases and 3 bases, in that order; junction bases with no gene match: 5. The CDR3 loop spans 15 amino acids. In germline, CDR1 is LNHNV, CDR2 YYDKDF (reference sequence). The CDR3, as DNA: TGTGCCACCAGAACCGGGACAGGGGGAACAGATACGCAGTATTTT. Its protein is CATRTGTGGTDTQYF.

The J gene is TRBJ1-1, the V gene TRBV5-6; TRBD1 is a possible D gene (5 bases). Germline V CDR1 and CDR2: SGHDT, YYEEEE. The CDR3 has 13 amino acids. Trimming took 7 bases from V and 4 from J, leaving 14 bases between them. The CDR3 region has the DNA TGTGCCAGCGTCAAGCAGGGTGGCACTGAAGCTTTCTTT. Protein product: CASVKQGGTEAFF.

This clone was detected a few times. The chain combines TRBV29-1 with TRBJ1-5, with D possibly being TRBD1 (5 bases). CDR3 size: 13 residues. V lost 7 bases to trimming and J lost 5 bases, with 15 bases between them. Germline CDR1 is SQVTM and CDR2 is ANQGSEA. CDR3: CSAGWGVDQPQHF. In DNA, the CDR3 is TGCAGCGCCGGGTGGGGGGTGGATCAGCCCCAGCATTTT.

This clone was seen ten or more times. The V and J genes are TRBV4-3 and TRBJ1-2, with D perhaps matching TRBD1 (5 bases). Germline V gene sequence: CDR1 LGHNA, CDR2 YSLEER. V was trimmed by 3 bases and J by 4 bases, leaving 9 bases between them. This CDR3 comprises 13 residues. CDR3 in amino acids: CASSQSGIYGYTF. CDR3 DNA sequence: TGCGCCAGCAGCCAGTCAGGGATCTATGGCTACACCTTC.